This TCR beta chain originates from a study of CD4 T cells in relation to SARS-CoV-2 and coronaviruses. Study findings and constraints: Crossreactive clones expanded significantly less to SARS-CoV-2 than monoreactive clones. Samples before the pandemic and after infection were not matched within any donor.

V lost 4 bases, J lost 2 bases, and 6 bases stayed unmatched. CDR3 length equals 16 residues. Germline V gene data show CDR1 as SGDLS and CDR2 as YYNGEE. CD4+ T cells from unexposed donors were obtained before the COVID-19 pandemic (2011-2018). TCRdb's copy holds only in-frame clones and misses some; the assay was immunoSEQ multiplex PCR. The data hold 65,000 or so clones, with about 90% observed a single time. Turning to this clone: The target antigen is unknown.

The source material was memory CD4+ T cells from PBMCs. The sequence came from a human donor in good health. This chain uses TRBV9 with TRBJ2-6; 7 bases line up with TRBD1. The CDR3 reads CASSPRTGAGANVLTF. The CDR3 DNA reads TGTGCCAGCAGCCCCCGCACAGGGGCTGGGGCCAACGTCCTGACTTTC.